This entry lists 17 T cell receptor beta chains sequenced from one sample in a study of cytomegalovirus exposure and HLA in healthy donors (dated by TCRdb to 2017 to 2019). Library prep was done by the immunoSEQ multiplex PCR assay. For the multiplex PCR, a mixture combining 60 forward primers for TCR Vbeta segments and 13 reverse primers for TCR Jbeta segments was used. This is the immuneACCESS table as TCRdb keeps it, with only in-frame sequences that have V and J called. A part of the clones is gone; compared with another copy, unresolved V genes explain less than half, and the rest is unexplained. Counted in this sample were over 120,000 clones; roughly three quarters of them appeared once. Of the sample, 2.5% to 3.5% is held by the ten largest clones. Sequencing was performed on PBMCs. The receptors were gathered from a female donor in good health and CMV-seronegative.

As concerns this clone: Germline and junction disagree at one end, which may indicate a read error. The V call is TRBV19, the J call TRBJ2-7, with 12 bases lining up with TRBD1. The CDR3 runs to 13 residues. Looked up from germline, CDR1 is LNHDA and CDR2 is SQIVND (reference sequence). CDR3 protein: CASSAEWDRGRVF. The CDR3 nucleotides read TGTGCCAGTAGTGCCGAATGGGACAGGGGGCGCGTGTTC.

The chain is built from TRBV5-6 and TRBJ2-1; TRBD1 matches at 8 bases. V shed 1 base and J 4 bases; nucleotides not matched to a gene: 7. Germline values: CDR1 SGHDT, CDR2 YYEEEE. The CDR3 has 16 amino acids. In nucleotides, the CDR3 is TGTGCCAGCAGCTTGCGCTCCGGGACAGGATACAATGAGCAGTTCTTC. Translated, it gives CASSLRSGTGYNEQFF. Full variable domain (remainder filled in from reference TRBV5-6 and TRBJ2-1): DAGVTQSPTHLIKTRGQQVTLRCSPKSGHDTVSWYQQALGQGPQFIFQYYEEEERQRGNFPDRFSGHQFPNYSSELNVNALLLGDSALYLCASSLRSGTGYNEQFFGPGTRLTVL.

The DNA of the CDR3 is TGTGCCTGGAACAAAGTCCGGACAGGGGACTATGGCTACACCTTC. This gives the protein CAWNKVRTGDYGYTF. The V gene is TRBV30, the J gene TRBJ1-2; 9 nucleotides match TRBD1. Germline-derived CDR1 and CDR2 are GTSNPN and SVGIG (reference sequence). The CDR3 sequence is 15 residues long. The V gene end was trimmed by 4 bases and the J gene end by 3 bases; junction bases not matched to a gene: 9.

The CDR3 nucleotides read TGTGCCATCAGTCGCAGGGCCACCTACGAGCAGTACTTC. Translating it yields CAISRRATYEQYF. The chain uses TRBV10-3 and TRBJ2-7, with a possible D match to TRBD1 (5 bases). Trimming cost V 5 bases and J 2 bases, with 10 bases left between them. This CDR3 is 13 amino acids long. Looked up from germline, CDR1 is ENHRY and CDR2 is SYGVKD.

The chain combines TRBV27 with TRBJ1-3, with TRBD1 matching over 12 bases. The V and J ends lost 6 bases and 7 bases, in that order; junction bases with no gene match: 4. Per the germline V gene, CDR1 is MNHEY and CDR2 is SMNVEV (reference sequence). The CDR3 spans 14 residues. The CDR3 DNA is TGTGCCAGCAGGGGGACAGGGGGCCTCAACACCATATATTTT. Residues: CASRGTGGLNTIYF.

This rearrangement joins TRBV7-8 to TRBJ1-6; the D is unclear. V was clipped by 3 bases and J by 8 bases, with 14 bases between them. The CDR3 spans 15 residues. Germline V gene lookup returns CDR1 SGHVS and CDR2 FQNEAQ. CDR3 loop: CASSFGGLLDSPLHF. DNA for the CDR3: TGTGCCAGCAGCTTTGGAGGGCTTCTTGATTCACCCCTCCACTTT.

The V gene is TRBV28, the J gene TRBJ1-6; D possibly corresponds to TRBD1 (6 bases). CDR3 size: 14 residues. The germline gives CDR1 MDHEN, CDR2 SYDVKM. Deletions cut 7 bases from V and 5 bases from J, with 12 bases between. The CDR3 DNA is TGTGCCAGCACCCCCGGGGGGCATAATTCACCCCTCCACTTT. As protein: CASTPGGHNSPLHF.

To note about this clone: The germline gene is not matched at one end of the junction; a read error may be the cause. CDR3 DNA: TGCGCCAGCAGCAAGGACAGGGCCATCCGGGGCTATGGCTACCCCTTC. Amino acids: CASSKDRAIRGYGYPF. This rearrangement joins TRBV5-1 to TRBJ1-2; 8 positions match TRBD1. The CDR3 sequence is 16 residues long. The germline CDR1 and CDR2 sequences are SGHRS and YFSETQ.

This clone was seen a few times. This CDR3 is CSVEPAPEAGSYKDEQFF. Here the CDR3 DNA reads TGCAGCGTCGAGCCCGCCCCAGAAGCCGGGTCCTACAAGGATGAGCAGTTCTTC. The gene calls are TRBV29-1 and TRBJ2-1; unclear D gene. Germline CDR1 SQVTM, CDR2 ANQGSEA. V lost 6 bases and J 8 bases, leaving 32 bases between the germline ends. The CDR3 has 18 amino acids.

The rearrangement uses TRBV5-5 and TRBJ1-2; D gene unclear. CDR3 length: 14 amino acids. In germline, CDR1 is SGHKS, CDR2 YYEKEE (reference sequence). Trimming took off 5 bases at V and 5 bases at J, with 16 bases between the two ends. The CDR3 reads CASRPGEGGYGYTF. The CDR3, as DNA: TGTGCCAGCAGACCCGGGGAGGGTGGGTATGGCTACACCTTC. The entire variable domain, with the rest obtained from reference TRBV5-5 and TRBJ1-2, is as follows: DAGVTQSPTHLIKTRGQQVTLRCSPISGHKSVSWYQQVLGQGPQFIFQYYEKEERGRGNFPDRFSARQFPNYSSELNVNALLLGDSALYLCASRPGEGGYGYTFGSGTRLTVV.

The chain carries TRBV2 and TRBJ2-7; 7 bases map to TRBD1. CDR1 is SNHLY, CDR2 FYNNEI, per germline. This CDR3 is built from 13 residues. With 5 bases clipped from V and 5 bases from J, the junction kept 6 bases outside the gene matches. The CDR3 protein is CASSTLQGNEQYF. The CDR3 DNA follows: TGTGCCAGCAGTACACTACAGGGGAACGAGCAGTACTTC. Together with reference TRBV2 and TRBJ2-7, the CDR3 gives the full variable domain: EPEVTQTPSHQVTQMGQEVILRCVPISNHLYFYWYRQILGQKVEFLVSFYNNEISEKSEIFDDQFSVERPDGSNFTLKIRSTKLEDSAMYFCASSTLQGNEQYFGPGTRLTVT.

Points on this clone: One end of the junction does not line up with germline, which may come from a read error. This chain uses TRBV15 with TRBJ1-2, with a tentative D call TRBD1 (6 bases). The CDR3 sequence is 14 residues long. Germline values: CDR1 LNHNV, CDR2 YYDKDF (reference sequence). CDR3 residues: CATSTQGSGYGYPF. The CDR3 region has the DNA TGTGCCACCAGCACTCAGGGGTCGGGCTATGGCTACCCCTTC.

J is TRBJ1-6 and V is TRBV10-3; D might be TRBD1 (6 bases). Trimming removed 1 base at V and 9 bases at J, with 13 bases between. The CDR3 extends over 15 amino acids. Germline CDR1 ENHRY, CDR2 SYGVKD. The CDR3 nucleotides read TGTGCCATCAGTGAGTACGCTACAGGGCCTTCACCCCTCCACTTT. Encoded protein: CAISEYATGPSPLHF.

This sequence joins TRBV7-9 and TRBJ2-2; possible D gene TRBD1, 5 bases. The V gene lost 5 bases and the J gene lost 3 bases, with 13 bases spanning the gap. This CDR3 has 15 residues. Germline V CDR1 and CDR2: SEHNR, FQNEAQ (reference sequence). The CDR3 DNA follows: TGTGCCAGCAGCCCAACAGGCCCTCACACCGGGGAGCTGTTTTTT. This sequence encodes CASSPTGPHTGELFF. Full variable domain (outside the CDR3, taken from reference TRBV7-9 and TRBJ2-2): DTGVSQNPRHKITKRGQNVTFRCDPISEHNRLYWYRQTLGQGPEFLTYFQNEAQLEKSRLLSDRFSAERPKGSFSTLEIQRTEQGDSAMYLCASSPTGPHTGELFFGEGSRLTVL.

Only a few counts were recorded for this clone. V is TRBV7-9 and J is TRBJ1-6; D is undetermined. Germline loops: CDR1 SEHNR, CDR2 FQNEAQ (reference sequence). The V and J ends lost 1 base and 7 bases respectively, with 8 bases between them. This CDR3 region has 14 residues. The chain's CDR3 is CASSLVGRNSPLHF. CDR3 DNA sequence: TGTGCCAGCAGCTTAGTGGGGAGGAATTCACCCCTCCACTTT.

V is TRBV5-1 and J is TRBJ1-1, with D maybe TRBD1 (5 bases). Between the trimmed V and J ends, which lost 0 bases and 1 base, there was a span of 10 bases. This CDR3 comprises 15 residues. Per germline, CDR1 SGHRS and CDR2 YFSETQ. The CDR3 DNA is TGCGCCAGCAGCTTGGTTGGGCAGGGGAACACTGAAGCTTTCTTT. This sequence encodes CASSLVGQGNTEAFF. Full variable domain (rest looked up from reference TRBV5-1 and TRBJ1-1): KAGVTQTPRYLIKTRGQQVTLSCSPISGHRSVSWYQQTPGQGLQFLFEYFSETQRNKGNFPGRFSGRQFSNSRSEMNVSTLELGDSALYLCASSLVGQGNTEAFFGQGTRLTVV.

The CDR3 bases are TGTGCCAGCAGCGGGAGGGTGGCCGGGGAGCTGTTTTTT. Translation gives CASSGRVAGELFF. This sequence joins TRBV9 and TRBJ2-2; tentatively, D is TRBD2 (6 bases). The CDR3 consists of 13 residues. Per germline, CDR1 SGDLS and CDR2 YYNGEE. Trimming stripped 3 bases from V and 6 bases from J, with 9 bases between. The full variable domain, with the rest looked up from reference TRBV9 and TRBJ2-2, is DSGVTQTPKHLITATGQRVTLRCSPRSGDLSVYWYQQSLDQGLQFLIQYYNGEERAKGNILERFSAQQFPDLHSELNLSSLELGDSALYFCASSGRVAGELFFGEGSRLTVL.